Shown below are 8 T cell receptor beta chains from a single sample sequenced in a study of blood T cell repertoires in COVID-19 (dated by TCRdb to 2018 to 2021). Library prep was done by the immunoSEQ multiplex PCR assay. In TCRdb, the immuneACCESS table is reduced to in-frame sequences with V and J assigned. These tables do not hold every clone; where another copy was compared, an unresolved V gene accounts for under half, and the others remain unexplained. For this sample there are 140,000 to 150,000 clones; roughly 88% appear just once. Approximately 10% of the sample is in the top ten clones. Sequenced material: peripheral blood. The receptors here all came from a man aged 55-75 years with active or convalescent COVID-19.

This chain uses TRBV9 with TRBJ2-1, with a possible D match to TRBD2 (6 bases). CDR1 is SGDLS and CDR2 is YYNGEE in the germline V gene. V shed 3 bases and J shed 8 bases, with 15 bases lying between them. The CDR3 runs to 14 residues. CDR3 residues: CASSGRTNRDEQFF. The CDR3 DNA is TGTGCCAGCAGCGGCCGGACTAATCGGGATGAGCAGTTCTTC. Full variable domain (outside the CDR3, taken from reference TRBV9 and TRBJ2-1): DSGVTQTPKHLITATGQRVTLRCSPRSGDLSVYWYQQSLDQGLQFLIQYYNGEERAKGNILERFSAQQFPDLHSELNLSSLELGDSALYFCASSGRTNRDEQFFGPGTRLTVL.

The chain employs TRBV19 and TRBJ2-1; tentative D call: TRBD2 (5 bases). Germline CDR1 LNHDA, CDR2 SQIVND (reference sequence). The V end was cut by 4 bases, the J end by 0 bases, with 10 bases between. The CDR3 covers 15 residues. This CDR3 reads CASSRQLGSYNEQFF. The CDR3 nucleotides are TGTGCCAGTAGTAGACAACTAGGCTCCTACAATGAGCAGTTCTTC.

The gene calls are TRBV5-1 and TRBJ2-7; 10 bases are a match to TRBD1. With 3 bases clipped from V and 6 bases from J, the junction kept 9 bases outside the gene matches. This CDR3 is built from 15 residues. Germline V CDR1 and CDR2: SGHRS, YFSETQ. The CDR3 nucleotides are TGCGCCAGCAGCTCGGGACAGGGGCGTTCGTCCGAGCAGTACTTC. Translation gives CASSSGQGRSSEQYF.

Only a few counts were recorded for this clone. The V call is TRBV6-5, the J call TRBJ1-4; D may be TRBD1 (5 bases). V lost 2 bases, J lost 5 bases, and 15 bases lay in between. Germline V gene data show CDR1 as MNHEY and CDR2 as SVGAGI. This CDR3 has 16 residues. CDR3 in DNA: TGTGCCAGCAGTTACGTCTGGCAGGGTGCCAATGAAAAACTGTTTTTT. Its translation: CASSYVWQGANEKLFF.

The chain joins TRBV28 to TRBJ2-7, with TRBD1 matching 9 bases. Germline V gene sequence: CDR1 MDHEN, CDR2 SYDVKM. V dropped 4 bases and J dropped 3; count of bases not matched to a gene: 7. This CDR3 spans 15 amino acids. As DNA, the CDR3 is TGTGCCAGCAGTTCCTCCGGGACAGGGTTCTACGAGCAGTACTTC. It codes for CASSSSGTGFYEQYF. Based on the CDR3 plus reference TRBV28 and TRBJ2-7, the full variable domain is DVKVTQSSRYLVKRTGEKVFLECVQDMDHENMFWYRQDPGLGLRLIYFSYDVKMKEKGDIPEGYSVSREKKERFSLILESASTNQTSMYLCASSSSGTGFYEQYFGPGTRLTVT.

This clone was counted a single time. J is TRBJ1-6 and V is TRBV3-1 (or the pseudogene TRBV3-2); 7 bases match TRBD1. Germline V lookup: CDR1 LGHDT, CDR2 YNNKEL (reference sequence). Germline trimming cut 3 bases from V and 7 bases from J; bases unmatched to any gene: 12. The CDR3 covers 17 residues. Written as DNA, the CDR3 is TGTGCCAGCAGCCAGCGTCTAAACAGGGGTGGAAATTCACCCCTCCACTTT. Residues: CASSQRLNRGGNSPLHF.

The chain has TRBV5-1 and TRBJ2-7; TRBD1 aligns across 9 bases. The junction had 7 bases not matched to a gene; V was cut back by 5 bases and J by 4 bases. The germline V gene has CDR1 SGHRS and CDR2 YFSETQ. The CDR3 totals 14 residues. The CDR3 DNA sequence: TGCGCCAGCAGGGCCGGGACAGGGACATACGAGCAGTACTTC. Amino acid sequence: CASRAGTGTYEQYF.

Written as DNA, the CDR3 is TGTGCCAGTAGTATGGAGGAGCTGGTTGGCTACACCTTC. Protein: CASSMEELVGYTF. The chain couples TRBV19 to TRBJ1-2; D call uncertain. Trimming stripped 3 bases from V and 7 bases from J, with 12 bases between. From germline, CDR1 is LNHDA and CDR2 SQIVND (reference sequence). The CDR3 consists of 13 residues.